This TCR beta chain stems from a study of cytomegalovirus exposure and HLA in healthy donors. Overall study: Across 350 to 500 genotyped donors, about 86% landed in the Caucasian-associated ancestry cluster.

Primers included in the PCR were 60 Vbeta and 13 Jbeta primers. Clones were read by immunoSEQ multiplex PCR, and TCRdb kept only the in-frame ones, dropping some. The sample holds under 200,000 clones; about four fifths are singletons and the top ten take 9.5% to 12%. The CDR3 runs 11 residues. Trimming removed 3 bases from V and 9 bases from J, with 6 bases in between. The germline gives CDR1 MDHEN, CDR2 SYDVKM. With respect to this clone: The target antigen is unknown.

Whole-study findings and limits: Presence/absence results assume similar sequencing depth per donor, which may not hold.

The sample taken for sequencing was PBMCs. This sequence was found in a man aged 45 to 65 in good health and CMV-seropositive. The chain is built from TRBV28 and TRBJ1-5, with D uncertain. CDR3 sequence (DNA): TGTGCCAGCAGTTTTATCGGGCCCCAGCATTTT. Translating it yields CASSFIGPQHF.